This is a list of T cell receptor beta chains from one sample in a study of blood T cell repertoires in COVID-19. Clones were read by immunoSEQ multiplex PCR, and TCRdb kept only the in-frame ones, dropping some. Among around 290,000 clones listed, around 87% were seen once. Input material: peripheral blood. These receptors originate from a woman aged 50 to 65 who had recovered from COVID-19. Both conserved end residues are part of each CDR3. Each record gives: clone size, V gene, CDR3 length, J gene, D gene, CDR3 DNA, CDR3 protein. A D gene is named only where the DNA matches it firmly. Some rows have no size entry. The others give once, few or many, or a class for an expanded clone.

>-|TRBV6-6|14|TRBJ2-7|-
TGTGCCAGCAGTTCGACAGGTGGCCCCTACGAGCAGTACTTC
CASSSTGGPYEQYF
>-|TRBV5-1|17|TRBJ1-2|TRBD1
TGCGCCAGCAGACCCGGGCCCGGGACAGGTCCCGGGGATGGCTACACCTTC
CASRPGPGTGPGDGYTF
>once|TRBV7-2|17|TRBJ2-6|TRBD1
TGTGCCAGCAGCCCCCGACAGGGGGCCGCTGGGGCCAACGTCCTGACTTTC
CASSPRQGAAGANVLTF
>-|TRBV3-1/TRBV3-2|15|TRBJ2-1|TRBD2
TGTGCCAGCAGCAAGACGGGAGGCTCCTACAATGAGCAGTTCTTC
CASSKTGGSYNEQFF
>-|TRBV6-2/TRBV6-3|15|TRBJ2-4|-
TGTGCCAGCAGTTACTGGGGACAAATGAAAAACATTCAGTACTTC
CASSYWGQMKNIQYF
>few|TRBV28|15|TRBJ2-7|TRBD1
TGTGCCAGCAGTTCGCAACAGGGGGTTGTTTACGAGCAGTACTTC
CASSSQQGVVYEQYF
>-|TRBV19|16|TRBJ2-5|TRBD2
TGTGCCAGTAGTATTATTGCACTAGCGGGTTTAGAGACCCAGTACTTC
CASSIIALAGLETQYF
>-|TRBV30|13|TRBJ1-2|TRBD1
TGTGCCTGGAGTCTCCGACAGGGCCCCGGCTACACCTTC
CAWSLRQGPGYTF
>many|TRBV9|14|TRBJ2-3|-
TGTGCCAGCAGCGTACGGGGGACTGACCTTACGCAGTATTTT
CASSVRGTDLTQYF
>-|TRBV4-1|19|TRBJ2-2|TRBD2
TGCGCCAGCAGCCTCGAGGATTTGGGGGGTAGCGGGGAATTCGGGGAGCTGTTTTTT
CASSLEDLGGSGEFGELFF
>-|TRBV25-1|15|TRBJ1-1|-
TGTGCCAGCAGTGATGGGGGCGCTTGGTACACTGAAGCTTTCTTT
CASSDGGAWYTEAFF
>-|TRBV6-5|13|TRBJ2-1|TRBD1
TGTGCCAGCAGTTACCGAACTCAGGGGGTGCGGTTCTTC
CASSYRTQGVRFF
>-|TRBV4-3|19|TRBJ2-7|TRBD1
TGCGCCAGCAGCCAAGACCCTCCTATTTTGGGACAGGGAAGAGGGGAGCAGTACTTC
CASSQDPPILGQGRGEQYF
>-|TRBV20-1|13|TRBJ2-7|-
TGCAGTGCCAGTCCAGAGGACTGGACGGAGCAGTACTTC
CSASPEDWTEQYF
>-|TRBV27|12|TRBJ1-1|-
TGTGCCAGCAGTTTATCGCGTTACGAAGCTTTCTTT
CASSLSRYEAFF
>-|TRBV6-2/TRBV6-3|15|TRBJ2-3|TRBD2
TGTGCCAGCAGTCGCACTAGCGGGAGTACAGATACGCAGTATTTT
CASSRTSGSTDTQYF
>-|TRBV7-8|13|TRBJ2-5|-
TGTGCCAGCAGCCCGAGTGAGGAGGAGACCCAGTACTTC
CASSPSEEETQYF
>-|TRBV18|18|TRBJ1-3|-
TGTGCCAGCTCACCCTGGACAGTCGATCCCACCTCTGGAAACACCATATATTTT
CASSPWTVDPTSGNTIYF
>-|TRBV6-5|13|TRBJ2-7|-
TGTGCCAGCGTGTCGGTAGCGGTGTACGAGCAGTACTTC
CASVSVAVYEQYF
>-|TRBV10-2|13|TRBJ1-6|-
TGCGCCAGCAAGTCGGGGATCCCCTCACCCCTCCACTTT
CASKSGIPSPLHF
>-|TRBV7-2|16|TRBJ2-3|TRBD2
TGTGCCAGCAGCACCGGACTAGCGGGGACCACAGATACGCAGTATTTT
CASSTGLAGTTDTQYF
>-|TRBV7-3|16|TRBJ2-3|-
TGTGCCAGCAGCCACCGGGGCGGGATTTCGACAGATACGCAGTATTTT
CASSHRGGISTDTQYF
>-|TRBV24-1|12|TRBJ1-2|-
TGTGCCACTTCAGAAGCTAACTATGGCTACACCTTC
CATSEANYGYTF
>once|TRBV6-2/TRBV6-3|14|TRBJ1-6|-
TGTGCCAGCAGTCCCGGGACTGGTAATTCACCCCTCCACTTT
CASSPGTGNSPLHF
>-|TRBV9|15|TRBJ2-1|-
TGTGCCAGCAGCGAACAGGGGGGGAACTACAATGAGCAGTTCTTC
CASSEQGGNYNEQFF
>-|TRBV6-5|16|TRBJ1-4|-
TGTGCCAGCAGTTACGCCAACAGGGCGGCTAATGAAAAACTGTTTTTT
CASSYANRAANEKLFF
>once|TRBV6-1|12|TRBJ1-1|-
TGTGCCAGCAGTGAGTCTAACACTGAAGCTTTCTTT
CASSESNTEAFF
>-|TRBV11-2|15|TRBJ1-5|TRBD1
TGTGCCAGCAGCTGGGGGACAGGGACGAATCAGCCCCAGCATTTT
CASSWGTGTNQPQHF
>-|TRBV5-8|15|TRBJ1-4|TRBD1
TGTGCCAGCAGCTTGAACGGACAGGTGGGAGAAAAACTGTTTTTT
CASSLNGQVGEKLFF
>-|TRBV15|13|TRBJ2-3|-
TGTGCCACCCGACGCAGGGGCACAGATACGCAGTATTTT
CATRRRGTDTQYF
>-|TRBV7-4|16|TRBJ1-1|TRBD1
TGTGCCAGCAGCTTAGTCCGGGACAGGCGAAACACTGAAGCTTTCTTT
CASSLVRDRRNTEAFF
>-|TRBV15|14|TRBJ1-1|-
TGTGCCACCAGCGGACATCAGGATTTTACTGAAGCTTTCTTT
CATSGHQDFTEAFF
>-|TRBV19|14|TRBJ2-7|TRBD1
TGTGCCAGTAGTATTGGGACAGGACCTTACGAGCAGTACTTC
CASSIGTGPYEQYF
>-|TRBV19|14|TRBJ1-2|-
TGTGCCACAAAAAGGGGGAGACAGTTCTATGGCTACACCTTC
CATKRGRQFYGYTF
>-|TRBV4-1|14|TRBJ1-1|-
TGCGCCAGCAGCTTACAGGTGATGAACACTGAAGCTTTCTTT
CASSLQVMNTEAFF
>-|TRBV6-6|14|TRBJ1-6|TRBD1
TGTGCCAGCAGTGCCGGGACAGTCAATTCACCCCTCCACTTT
CASSAGTVNSPLHF
>-|TRBV23-1|17|TRBJ1-1|TRBD1
TGCGCCAGCAGTCAACCGGACAGGGGCCCGTGTGGAGCTGAAGCTTTCTTT
CASSQPDRGPCGAEAFF